A single sample gave rise to the 11 T cell receptor beta chains below, sequenced in a study of cytomegalovirus exposure and HLA in healthy donors. The study ran its PCR with 60 Vbeta and 13 Jbeta primers. The protocol was immunoSEQ multiplex PCR, while the TCRdb copy is restricted to in-frame clones and leaves out a portion. The table includes under 200,000 clones, around 80% detected once. The sample taken for sequencing was PBMCs. These receptors all stem from a woman aged 45-60 years in good health and CMV-seropositive.

The V and J genes are TRBV27 and TRBJ2-2; D unclear. V lost 6 bases to trimming and J lost 7 bases, with 12 bases between them. The germline V gene encodes CDR1 MNHEY and CDR2 SMNVEV (reference sequence). This CDR3 contains 13 residues. The CDR3 sequence: CASSNMVGGELFF. The CDR3 nucleotides read TGTGCCAGCAGCAATATGGTCGGCGGGGAGCTGTTTTTT.

The rearrangement uses TRBV4-1 and TRBJ2-5; possible D gene TRBD2, 5 bases. V was cut by 0 bases and J by 3 bases, with 8 bases left in between. Germline CDR1 reads MGHRA; CDR2 reads YSYEKL. The CDR3 covers 14 residues. The CDR3 nucleotides read TGCGCCAGCAGCCAAGAACTGCGGGAAGAGACCCAGTACTTC. Translated, it gives CASSQELREETQYF.

A note on this clone: One junction end does not reproduce the germline sequence, and a read error may be involved. The V call is TRBV7-2, the J call TRBJ2-7, with 11 bases matching TRBD2. CDR3 length: 15 amino acids. From germline, CDR1 is SGHTA and CDR2 FQGNSA. This CDR3 is CASSLDYLIAGGPNF. DNA of the CDR3: TGTGCCAGCAGCTTAGACTATCTCATAGCGGGAGGGCCGAACTTC. The full variable domain, rest sourced from reference TRBV7-2 and TRBJ2-7, is GAGVSQSPSNKVTEKGKDVELRCDPISGHTALYWYRQSLGQGLEFLIYFQGNSAPDKSGLPSDRFSAERTGGSVSTLTIQRTQQEDSAVYLCASSLDYLIAGGPNFGPGTRLTVT.

This chain connects TRBV6-6 to TRBJ1-4; D not certain. This CDR3 has 13 amino acids. V was cut by 0 bases and J by 7 bases, with 6 bases left in between. Germline CDR1 MNHNY, CDR2 SVGAGI (reference sequence). DNA for the CDR3: TGTGCCAGCAGTTACTCTGGAGGTGAAAAACTGTTTTTT. Protein sequence: CASSYSGGEKLFF.

The J gene is TRBJ1-2, the V gene TRBV7-6; D uncertain. The CDR3 runs to 14 residues. The V gene's germline CDR1 is SGHVS and CDR2 FNYEAQ. Trimming left V 5 bases short and J 7 bases short, with 17 bases between. Here the CDR3 DNA reads TGTGCCAGCAGCCCTTCACTTTCGGGAGCTGGCTACACCTTC. Translation: CASSPSLSGAGYTF.

The gene calls are TRBV10-3 and TRBJ2-2; weak D call: TRBD2 (6 bases). The V gene lost 2 bases and the J gene lost 2 bases, with 21 bases spanning the gap. The CDR3 sequence is 19 residues long. Germline CDR1 is ENHRY and CDR2 is SYGVKD. The CDR3 region is CAISEPGLPYGGNTGELFF. The CDR3, as DNA: TGTGCCATCAGTGAGCCGGGACTCCCCTATGGTGGAAACACCGGGGAGCTGTTTTTT.

The chain joins TRBV18 to TRBJ1-4; D might be TRBD1 (5 bases). V was shortened by 2 bases and J by 3 bases, with 7 bases between the two germline ends. This CDR3 is 14 amino acids long. Germline V gives CDR1 KGHSH, CDR2 LQKENI. In DNA, the CDR3 is TGTGCCAGCTCACCAGCAGGGTCTAATGAAAAACTGTTTTTT. It encodes CASSPAGSNEKLFF.

This clone was observed a single time. The rearrangement uses TRBV7-3 and TRBJ2-1; possibly TRBD2 for D (6 bases). Between the trimmed V and J ends, which lost 3 bases and 7 bases, there was a span of 22 bases. Per germline, CDR1 SGHTA and CDR2 FQGTGA. There are 17 residues in the CDR3. The CDR3, as DNA: TGTGCCAGCAGCTTCCGATCCGGGACTCGCGCCGGAAATGAGCAGTTCTTC. Amino acid sequence: CASSFRSGTRAGNEQFF.

J is TRBJ2-1 and V is TRBV29-1; the match to TRBD2 covers 9 bases. V lost 1 base, J lost 5 bases, and 9 bases stayed unmatched. The CDR3 has 16 amino acids. Germline values: CDR1 SQVTM, CDR2 ANQGSEA. CDR3 nucleotide sequence: TGCAGCGTTGAAGGGTCAGCGGGAGGACTCGACAATGAGCAGTTCTTC. This sequence encodes CSVEGSAGGLDNEQFF.

V and J are TRBV15 and TRBJ2-1; 7 bases align to TRBD2. This CDR3 is 17 amino acids long. Trimming cost V 0 bases and J 5 bases; bases outside gene matches: 10. Germline V gene sequence: CDR1 LNHNV, CDR2 YYDKDF (reference sequence). The CDR3 sequence: CATSRDPPTSAHNEQFF. The DNA of the CDR3 is TGTGCCACCAGCAGAGATCCCCCAACTAGCGCGCACAATGAGCAGTTCTTC.

For this clone: The CDR3 does not close with the conserved phenylalanine or tryptophan, likely indicating a read error. It is unclear where the CDR3 begins or ends on the DNA, so no DNA is shown, and the CDR3 is as TCRdb lists it. V is TRBV9 and J is TRBJ1-4; the DNA was not compared with TRBD1, the D call given in the table. Ends included, the CDR3 has 11 residues. CDR1 and CDR2 from the germline V gene are SGDLS and YYNGEE. CDR3 residues: CASSSRDRTWV.